This T cell receptor beta chain was sequenced in a study of blood T cell repertoires in COVID-19. Study details: In each case, the material was cDNA or gDNA derived from T cells, B-cell-depleted T cells, or PBMCs.

V trimming: 4 bases; J trimming: 4 bases; junction bases outside the gene matches: 7. The CDR3 loop spans 16 amino acids. Germline CDR1 SQVTM, CDR2 ANQGSEA. Sequencing was performed with immunoSEQ multiplex PCR; in TCRdb, only in-frame clones are kept and a portion is missing. Of about 130,000 clones in the sample, 80% to 90% were seen once. Sample: peripheral blood. The genes are TRBV29-1 and TRBJ2-2, with 12 bases lining up with TRBD2. The receptor was derived from a woman aged 55-70 years with acute or convalescent COVID-19. This chain's CDR3 is CSVGRTSGTTTGELFF. The CDR3 DNA is TGCAGCGTTGGGCGGACTAGCGGGACCACCACCGGGGAGCTGTTTTTT.